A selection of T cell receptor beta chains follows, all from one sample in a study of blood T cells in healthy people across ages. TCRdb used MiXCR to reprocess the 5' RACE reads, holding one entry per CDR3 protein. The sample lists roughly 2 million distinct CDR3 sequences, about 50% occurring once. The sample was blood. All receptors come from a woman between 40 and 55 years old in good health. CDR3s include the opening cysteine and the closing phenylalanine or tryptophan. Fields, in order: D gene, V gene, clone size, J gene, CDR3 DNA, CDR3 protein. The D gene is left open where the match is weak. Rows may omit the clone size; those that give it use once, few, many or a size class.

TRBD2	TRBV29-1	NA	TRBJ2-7	TGCAGCGTTCCTAGCGGGGCGGGATACAATGAGCAGTACTTC	CSVPSGAGYNEQYF
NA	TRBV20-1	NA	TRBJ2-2	TGCAGTGCTAGCACAGGCAGCCCCGGGGAGCTGTTTTTT	CSASTGSPGELFF
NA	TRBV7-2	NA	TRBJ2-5	TGTGCCAGCAGCTTACGGGTCCGGCAGGGATCTTTAGAGACCCAGTACTTC	CASSLRVRQGSLETQYF
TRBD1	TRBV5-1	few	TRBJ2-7	TGCGCCAGCAGCCCGGACAGGGGCTCCAACGAGCAGTACTTC	CASSPDRGSNEQYF
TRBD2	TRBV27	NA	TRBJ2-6	TGTGCCAGCAGTTCTAGCGGGGGTGTGTCTGGGGCCAACGTCCTGACTTTC	CASSSSGGVSGANVLTF
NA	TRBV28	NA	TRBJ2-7	TGTGCCAGCAGTTTCGCTTTCGGGGTCTCCTACGAGCAGTACTTC	CASSFAFGVSYEQYF
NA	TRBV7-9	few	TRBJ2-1	TGTGCCAGCAGAAGCCACAATGAGCAGTTCTTC	CASRSHNEQFF
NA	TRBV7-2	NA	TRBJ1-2	TGTGCCAGCAGCTTCCCCCCAGTCTACACCTTC	CASSFPPVYTF
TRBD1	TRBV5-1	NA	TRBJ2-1	TGCGCCAGCAGCACGTACCGGACAGGGACGATCTACAATGAGCAGTTCTTC	CASSTYRTGTIYNEQFF
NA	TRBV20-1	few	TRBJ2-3	TGCAGTGCTAGACCAGGATCTAGCACAGATACGCAGTATTTT	CSARPGSSTDTQYF
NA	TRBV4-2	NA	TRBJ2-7	TGTGCCAGCAGCCAAGAAAGGATGGAGATCTACGAGCAGTACTTC	CASSQERMEIYEQYF
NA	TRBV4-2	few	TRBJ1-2	TGTGCCAGCAGCCAAGGAAGTGAGGAAATCTATGGCTACACCTTC	CASSQGSEEIYGYTF
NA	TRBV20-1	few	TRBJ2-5	TGCAGTGCTGGGGGTCCTAATGCAGAGACCCAGTACTTC	CSAGGPNAETQYF
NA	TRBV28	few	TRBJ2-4	TGTGCCAGCAGTTCAATACGGGACACCCAATCGACTCCCACTTTAGCCAAAAACATTCAGTACTTC	CASSSIRDTQSTPTLAKNIQYF
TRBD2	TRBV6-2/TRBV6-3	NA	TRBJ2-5	TGTGCCAGCACCGAGGGCGGGGGGCGAGAGACCCAGTACTTC	CASTEGGGRETQYF
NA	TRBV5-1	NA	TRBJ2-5	TGCGCCAGCAGTTTACGACATGATCAAGAGACCCAGTACTTC	CASSLRHDQETQYF
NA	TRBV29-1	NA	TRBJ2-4	TGCAGCGGTGAGACCAGGGACATTCAGTACTTC	CSGETRDIQYF